This T cell receptor (beta chain) stems from a study of blood T cell repertoires in COVID-19. Study information: From the United States, Italy and Spain came samples of acute and convalescent COVID-19. PBMCs, B-cell-depleted T cells, or T cells were the source of the cDNA or gDNA that made up the material.

Authors' analysis steps: It was from reference gene primer amplification that nucleated cell counts were estimated. Some clones are missing from TCRdb's copy, which holds only in-frame ones; the method was immunoSEQ multiplex PCR. V and J calls and clone size are those listed in that table; D and trimming were worked out from the DNA. The table shows around 300,000 clones, with approximately 85% occurring only once. Germline CDR1 reads KGHDR; CDR2 reads SFDVKD. V was trimmed by 0 bases and J by 7 bases, leaving 15 bases between them. The CDR3 sequence is 16 residues long. The chain is built from TRBV24-1 and TRBJ2-1; TRBD2 might be the D (6 bases). Sample: peripheral blood. The TCR originated in a woman in her sixties or seventies with acute or convalescent COVID-19. DNA of the CDR3: TGTGCCACCAGTGATTTGGCCCGGGCGGGATATAATGAGCAGTTCTTC. Protein: CATSDLARAGYNEQFF.